This TCR beta chain comes out of a study of post-analysis software for immune sequencing data. Study conclusions and caveats: Patients used about five TRBV segments, including TRBV5-6, TRBV5-1 and TRBV20-1, more often than controls.

Unique molecular identifiers were present in the TCR beta cDNA libraries. TCRdb used MiXCR to reprocess the PCR reads, holding one entry per CDR3 protein. The top ten clones hold around an eighth of a sample with roughly 410,000 distinct CDR3 sequences, around 37% of them seen once. Germline values: CDR1 MGHRA, CDR2 YSYEKL. V was pared by 6 bases and J by 3 bases, with 18 bases between. This CDR3 comprises 15 residues. Regarding this clonotype: Its antigen remains unidentified.

Sequencing input: blood. The chain joins TRBV4-1 to TRBJ2-7, with D possibly called TRBD1 or TRBD2 (5 bases each). This clonotype was sampled from a girl between 10 and 17 years old with multiple sclerosis. CDR3 loop: CASSSYRGKSYEQYF. The DNA for the CDR3 is TGCGCCAGCAGTAGCTACCGGGGCAAGAGCTACGAGCAGTACTTC.